Following are 13 T cell receptor beta chains from one sample sequenced in a study of blood T cells in healthy people across ages. For the second PCR, which ran for about 6 to 11 cycles, a sample-barcoded 5' primer and a J-beta primer mix were used. Each CDR3 protein gets one entry after TCRdb re-called the 5' RACE reads with MiXCR. Among about 650,000 distinct CDR3 sequences listed, about 30% were seen once. Sequencing was done on a sample of blood. The receptors were sampled from a woman over 75 in good health.

The J gene is TRBJ1-1, the V gene TRBV5-6; D gene ambiguous. Trimming took off 0 bases at V and 2 bases at J, with 11 bases between the two ends. This CDR3 has 15 residues. Germline CDR1 and CDR2: SGHDT and YYEEEE. The CDR3 loop is CASSLDSTFNTEAFF. Written as DNA, the CDR3 is TGTGCCAGCAGCTTGGACAGTACGTTCAACACTGAAGCTTTCTTT.

On this clonotype: It may be a read error: a sequence one base away is much more abundant. The gene calls are TRBV5-1 and TRBJ2-1; 13 bases agree with TRBD2. Trimming removed 4 bases from V and 9 bases from J; junction bases left unmatched: 10. This CDR3 contains 16 residues. Germline CDR1 SGHRS, CDR2 YFSETQ. DNA of the CDR3: TGCGCCAGCAGCATAACTAGCGGGGGGGCCGGGGGTGAGCAGTTCTTC. Protein: CASSITSGGAGGEQFF. Supplemented by reference TRBV5-1 and TRBJ2-1, the full variable domain reads KAGVTQTPRYLIKTRGQQVTLSCSPISGHRSVSWYQQTPGQGLQFLFEYFSETQRNKGNFPGRFSGRQFSNSRSEMNVSTLELGDSALYLCASSITSGGAGGEQFFGPGTRLTVL.

About this clonotype itself: A much larger clone sits a single nucleotide away, making a read error possible. The chain links TRBV29-1 to TRBJ1-2; 7 bases are shared with TRBD1. Germline-derived CDR1 and CDR2 are SQVTM and ANQGSEA. There are 13 residues in the CDR3. V gave up 6 bases and J gave up 5 bases; unmatched junction bases: 9. The CDR3 here is CSVPGTDSYGYTF. As DNA, the CDR3 is TGCAGCGTCCCCGGGACAGATAGTTATGGCTACACCTTC.

Details on this clonotype: This may stem from a read error, because a much larger clone lies one nucleotide away. The rearrangement uses TRBV12-3 or TRBV12-4 and TRBJ2-1, with D unclear. The CDR3 loop spans 12 amino acids. V was cut by 7 bases and J by 9 bases, with 13 bases left in between. The CDR3: CASTQECAEQFF. The CDR3 DNA sequence: TGTGCCAGCACCCAGGAGTGCGCTGAGCAGTTCTTC.

V usage is TRBV5-1 and J usage is TRBJ2-7; D tentatively reads TRBD1 or TRBD2 (5 bases each). The ends were cut back, 3 bases at V and 2 bases at J, with 21 bases in the middle. CDR1 SGHRS and CDR2 YFSETQ come from the germline V gene. The CDR3 consists of 17 residues. This CDR3 reads CASSWGLGGGSTYEQYF. The CDR3 DNA reads as TGCGCCAGCAGCTGGGGGTTAGGTGGGGGATCTACCTACGAGCAGTACTTC.

This clonotype was seen a few times. The chain employs TRBV10-3 and TRBJ1-4; no reliable D call. V dropped 0 bases and J dropped 5 bases, with 1 base sitting between them. Germline V gene data show CDR1 as ENHRY and CDR2 as SYGVKD. CDR3 length equals 12 residues. The CDR3 loop reads CAISESNEKLFF. CDR3 DNA sequence: TGTGCCATCAGTGAGTCAAATGAAAAACTGTTTTTT.

With regard to this clonotype: One base away lies a much larger clone, so this may be a sequencing read error. The DNA for the CDR3 is TGCAGTGCTAGGGGACTGAGGATCGGCGAGCAGGACTTC. It is translated as CSARGLRIGEQDF. This sequence joins TRBV20-1 and TRBJ2-7; a possible D gene is TRBD2 (6 bases). In germline, CDR1 is DFQATT, CDR2 SNEGSKA (reference sequence). The CDR3 extends over 13 amino acids.

This clonotype was seen at least ten times. This chain joins TRBV5-6 and TRBJ2-5, with D possibly being TRBD1 (5 bases). V lost 4 bases and J 4 bases, leaving 17 bases between the germline ends. Germline V lookup: CDR1 SGHDT, CDR2 YYEEEE. This CDR3 is built from 15 residues. DNA of the CDR3: TGTGCCAGCAGCAGGGGCATTAGGGTTAGAGAGACCCAGTACTTC. Protein: CASSRGIRVRETQYF.

Turning to this clonotype: This may arise from a read error, as a much more abundant clone is one base away. This chain links TRBV11-2 with TRBJ2-3; the D gene is possibly TRBD2 (6 bases). Trimming took off 6 bases at V and 2 bases at J, with 12 bases between the two ends. Germline V gene data show CDR1 as SGHAT and CDR2 as FQNNGV. This CDR3 has 14 residues. The CDR3 region is CASSCGLNTDTQYF. Written as DNA, the CDR3 is TGTGCCAGCAGTTGCGGACTAAACACAGATACGCAGTATTTT. Full variable domain (remainder filled in from reference TRBV11-2 and TRBJ2-3): EAGVAQSPRYKIIEKRQSVAFWCNPISGHATLYWYQQILGQGPKLLIQFQNNGVVDDSQLPKDRFSAERLKGVDSTLKIQPAKLEDSAVYLCASSCGLNTDTQYFGPGTRLTVL.

This clonotype was detected many times. This chain joins TRBV7-9 and TRBJ1-2; 7 bases are shared with TRBD1. Germline V gene data show CDR1 as SEHNR and CDR2 as FQNEAQ (reference sequence). The V and J ends lost 5 bases and 6 bases, in that order; junction bases with no gene match: 9. The CDR3 is 14 residues long. CDR3 bases: TGTGCCAGCAGCAGTCCAGGACAGGCGGATGGCTACACCTTC. Translating it yields CASSSPGQADGYTF.

The rearrangement joins TRBV6-1 to TRBJ2-2; 9 nucleotides agree with TRBD1. Germline CDR1 is MNHNS and CDR2 is SASEGT. V shed 4 bases, J shed 5 bases, and the junction held 8 bases outside the gene matches. The CDR3 is made up of 16 amino acids. CDR3 region: CASSGRGTGSTGELFF. In DNA, the CDR3 is TGTGCCAGCAGTGGTCGTGGGACAGGGTCTACCGGGGAGCTGTTTTTT.

The rearrangement links TRBV9 to TRBJ2-7; 10 bases map to TRBD2. This CDR3 is 16 amino acids long. V shed 3 bases and J 2 bases; nucleotides not matched to a gene: 8. The germline V gene encodes CDR1 SGDLS and CDR2 YYNGEE. CDR3 nucleotide sequence: TGTGCCAGCAGCGACGACCTAGCGGGAGATACCTACGAGCAGTACTTC. This gives the protein CASSDDLAGDTYEQYF.

This clonotype has a count of ten or more. The chain joins TRBV6-2 or TRBV6-3 to TRBJ2-7; D is unclear. Judging by the DNA end, TRBJ2-5 fits better; the J call may be wrong. CDR3 length equals 14 residues. CDR1 and CDR2 (germline): MNHEY, SVGEGT. This CDR3 reads CASSRLETIGTQYF. CDR3 coding DNA: TGTGCCAGCAGCCGACTGGAAACTATTGGGACCCAGTACTTC.